The next 18 T cell receptor beta chains were all read from a single sample in a study of beta chain features in type 1 diabetes. The study reverse transcribed the entire isolated RNA, so it sequenced expressed TCRB transcripts. Repertoires were generated with immunoSEQ multiplex PCR, while TCRdb's copy carries only in-frame clones and drops some. The sample shows around 300,000 clones, around 7.8% of them seen only once. Sequencing used central memory CD4+ T cells from blood. Receptors originate from a woman aged 18-30 years in good health.

This clone was counted only a few times. The chain recombines TRBV7-2 with TRBJ1-5; 7 bases align to TRBD1. CDR3 length: 13 amino acids. V lost 5 bases and J lost 4; bases outside the gene matches: 2. Germline values: CDR1 SGHTA, CDR2 FQGNSA. CDR3 amino acids: CASSRGPNQPQHF. The CDR3 DNA reads as TGTGCCAGCAGCAGGGGGCCAAATCAGCCCCAGCATTTT.

The V call is TRBV7-9, the J call TRBJ2-1; 11 nucleotides align to TRBD2. The germline V gene has CDR1 SEHNR and CDR2 FQNEAQ (reference sequence). The junction had 4 bases not matched to a gene; V was cut back by 5 bases and J by 4 bases. The CDR3 runs 15 residues. CDR3 nucleotides: TGTGCCAGCAGCCTGAGGACTAGCGGGTACAATGAGCAGTTCTTC. Protein: CASSLRTSGYNEQFF.

This clone has a handful of counts. The rearrangement uses TRBV5-4 and TRBJ2-2, with 11 bases identical to TRBD2. This CDR3 is built from 17 residues. Germline trimming cut 3 bases from V and 2 bases from J; bases unmatched to any gene: 6. Germline V lookup: CDR1 SGHNT, CDR2 YYREEE (reference sequence). This CDR3 is CASSSPLAGANTGELFF. CDR3 nucleotides: TGTGCCAGCAGCTCGCCACTAGCGGGGGCCAACACCGGGGAGCTGTTTTTT.

The sample holds a few counts of this clone. The CDR3 DNA is TGTGCCAGCTCAGTAGGGTCACGTTCCCACAATGAGCAGTTCTTC. It specifies CASSVGSRSHNEQFF. The V gene is TRBV18, the J gene TRBJ2-1; D is unresolved. Germline V gives CDR1 KGHSH, CDR2 LQKENI. The CDR3 runs to 15 residues. V lost 5 bases and J 5 bases, leaving 16 bases between the germline ends.

V usage is TRBV5-1 and J usage is TRBJ2-7; D call uncertain. The germline V gene encodes CDR1 SGHRS and CDR2 YFSETQ. Trimming pared 0 bases from V and 6 bases from J, leaving 10 bases between. This CDR3 has 13 amino acids. Here the CDR3 reads CASSLDPVSEQYV. DNA for the CDR3: TGCGCCAGCAGCTTGGATCCGGTGTCCGAGCAGTACGTC.

The chain carries TRBV7-9 and TRBJ2-1; either TRBD1 or TRBD2 may fit D (5 bases each). Germline V lookup: CDR1 SEHNR, CDR2 FQNEAQ (reference sequence). The CDR3 has 15 amino acids. With 5 bases removed from V and 3 bases from J, the gap between germline ends came to 14 bases. The DNA of the CDR3 is TGTGCCAGCAGCCCGCCGGGGCAGATCTACAATGAGCAGTTCTTC. Encoded protein: CASSPPGQIYNEQFF.

A single count supports this clone. The chain couples TRBV11-3 to TRBJ2-1, with 13 bases aligning to TRBD2. With 6 bases clipped from V and 7 bases from J, the junction kept 9 bases outside the gene matches. Germline V gene sequence: CDR1 SGHNT, CDR2 YENEEA. The CDR3 is 16 amino acids. The CDR3 bases are TGTGCCAGCAGGTGGACTAGCGGGGGCGGTTATAATGAGCAGTTCTTC. Residues: CASRWTSGGGYNEQFF.

This clone showed up just a few times. V and J are TRBV7-3 and TRBJ2-3, with TRBD2 identical over 12 bases. V dropped 5 bases and J dropped 3; count of bases not matched to a gene: 6. CDR1 SGHTA and CDR2 FQGTGA come from the germline V gene. CDR3 size: 16 residues. The CDR3 loop is CASSPRGLAGTDTQYF. The CDR3 DNA follows: TGTGCCAGCAGCCCCCGAGGACTAGCGGGAACAGATACGCAGTATTTT. The whole variable domain, remainder taken from reference TRBV7-3 and TRBJ2-3, is GAGVSQTPSNKVTEKGKYVELRCDPISGHTALYWYRQSLGQGPEFLIYFQGTGAADDSGLPNDRFFAVRPEGSVSTLKIQRTERGDSAVYLCASSPRGLAGTDTQYFGPGTRLTVL.

This clone was counted a few times. The chain links TRBV5-4 to TRBJ2-7; TRBD2 might be the D (6 bases). The CDR3 spans 14 residues. The ends were cut back, 4 bases at V and 5 bases at J, with 16 bases in the middle. Germline assignment: CDR1 SGHNT and CDR2 YYREEE (reference sequence). Here the CDR3 DNA reads TGTGCCAGCAGCGTTGCTGCGGGGCCCCACGAGCAGTACGTC. Translated: CASSVAAGPHEQYV.

This clone has at least ten counts. The same CDR3 arises from other DNA sequences in this sample as well. The chain is built from TRBV27 and TRBJ2-1, with TRBD2 matching over 13 bases. The CDR3 runs to 16 residues. From germline, CDR1 is MNHEY and CDR2 SMNVEV (reference sequence). V lost 4 bases, J lost 2 bases, and 2 bases stayed unmatched. CDR3 DNA sequence: TGTGCCAGCAGTTCACTAGCGGGAGGGACCTACAATGAGCAGTTCTTC. Its protein product is CASSSLAGGTYNEQFF.

The chain links TRBV18 to TRBJ2-1; 12 nucleotides align to TRBD2. Per the germline V gene, CDR1 is KGHSH and CDR2 is LQKENI. The CDR3 is 15 residues long. The V gene end was trimmed by 3 bases and the J gene end by 8 bases; junction bases not matched to a gene: 5. CDR3 sequence reads: CASSPPGLAGDEQFF. Here the CDR3 DNA reads TGTGCCAGCTCACCTCCGGGACTAGCGGGCGATGAGCAGTTCTTC.

This clone was seen more than once but under ten times. The chain is built from TRBV2 and TRBJ1-1, with 8 bases fitting TRBD1. Germline trimming cut 9 bases from V and 1 base from J; bases unmatched to any gene: 7. Germline values: CDR1 SNHLY, CDR2 FYNNEI. This CDR3 has 14 amino acids. The CDR3 nucleotides read TGTGCCAGTCACCCCACAGGGGGGAACACTGAAGCTTTCTTT. This gives the protein CASHPTGGNTEAFF.

Of note for this clone: This could be a read error, since a much larger clone is one nucleotide away. This rearrangement joins TRBV7-2 to TRBJ2-1; 10 nucleotides agree with TRBD2. Germline V gene data show CDR1 as SGHTA and CDR2 as FQGNSA. The CDR3 consists of 14 residues. The junction had 2 bases not matched to a gene; V was cut back by 5 bases and J by 4 bases. The CDR3 region has the DNA TGTGCCAGCAGCCGGACTAGCGGTTACAATGAGCAGTTCTTC. Translating gives CASSRTSGYNEQFF.

This clone was seen a handful of times. The chain combines TRBV2 with TRBJ1-5; a weak D match, TRBD1 (5 bases). Germline V CDR1 and CDR2: SNHLY, FYNNEI. The CDR3 has 15 residues. V shed 7 bases and J shed 3 bases, with 16 bases lying between them. This chain's CDR3 is CASTPQGGPNQPQHF. The DNA for the CDR3 is TGTGCCAGCACCCCCCAGGGCGGCCCCAATCAGCCCCAGCATTTT.

The V gene is TRBV21-1, the J gene TRBJ1-2; the D call of TRBD1 is as the table states it, not checked on the DNA. TRBV21-1 is designated a pseudogene. The CDR3 loop spans 15 amino acids. CDR3 DNA: TGTGCCAGCAGCAAAGAGGGCCGGCAGGGTTATGGCTACACCTTC. This gives the protein CASSKEGRQGYGYTF.

V and J are TRBV12-5 and TRBJ1-2; 9 nucleotides align to TRBD1. This CDR3 region has 14 residues. Trimming took 6 bases from V and 8 from J; bases not matched to a gene: 10. Germline values: CDR1 LGHNT, CDR2 FRNRAP. CDR3 nucleotide sequence: TGTGCTAGTGGGCAGAGTACAGGGGGCATAGGCTACACCTTC. This sequence encodes CASGQSTGGIGYTF.

This clone has more than one count but fewer than ten. The rearrangement links TRBV7-2 to TRBJ2-3, with D perhaps matching TRBD1 (7 bases). The CDR3 contains 16 residues. In germline, CDR1 is SGHTA, CDR2 FQGNSA. Deletions cut 5 bases from V and 3 bases from J, with 18 bases between. In DNA form, the CDR3 reads TGTGCCAGCAGCCCGGGGGTAGGGGGCGAGACAGATACGCAGTATTTT. This translates into CASSPGVGGETDTQYF.

This clone was seen a few times. This chain links TRBV7-3 with TRBJ2-2; tentatively, D is TRBD1 (6 bases). Germline assignment: CDR1 SGHTA and CDR2 FQGTGA. Trimming left V 6 bases short and J 5 bases short, with 13 bases between. The CDR3 totals 14 residues. The CDR3 here is CASRAGTTTGELFF. The CDR3 coding sequence is TGTGCCAGCAGGGCCGGGACAACGACCGGGGAGCTGTTTTTT.